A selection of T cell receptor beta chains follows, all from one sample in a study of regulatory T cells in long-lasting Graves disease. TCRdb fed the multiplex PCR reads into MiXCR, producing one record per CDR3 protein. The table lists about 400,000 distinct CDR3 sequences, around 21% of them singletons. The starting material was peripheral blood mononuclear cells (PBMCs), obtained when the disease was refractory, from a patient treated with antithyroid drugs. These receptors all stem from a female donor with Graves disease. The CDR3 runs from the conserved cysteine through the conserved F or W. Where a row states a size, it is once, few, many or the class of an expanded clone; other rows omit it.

CSARSGSKNTEAFF TRBJ1-1 TRBV20-1 many
CASSLSGQETQYF TRBJ2-5 TRBV7-9 many
CASSLLEEGTDTQYF TRBJ2-3 TRBV7-2 few
CASSYSGHPSYEQYF TRBJ2-7 TRBV6-5 NA
CSARETGDSTEAFF TRBJ1-1 TRBV20-1 few
CSARRMLATEAFF TRBJ1-1 TRBV20-1 NA
CASSRVDGANALTF TRBJ2-6 TRBV19 NA
CASRLAKNTGELFF TRBJ2-2 TRBV12-3/TRBV12-4 once
CASSPREGAGTEAFF TRBJ1-1 TRBV18 NA
CSVEDKGQYGYTF TRBJ1-2 TRBV29-1 few
CASSLEVGQGNEQYF TRBJ2-7 TRBV7-2 many
CASSLSRASEAFF TRBJ1-1 TRBV28 many
CASSYGKTRNQPQHF TRBJ1-5 TRBV6-2/TRBV6-3 few
CASSYSGTGAAYEQYF TRBJ2-7 TRBV6-5 many
CASRSTSQKTQYF TRBJ2-5 TRBV3-1 many
CASRRGDMNTEAFF TRBJ1-1 TRBV19 NA
CATSDLRVGSGSLNEQYF TRBJ2-7 TRBV24-1 NA
CASSQADSTRYGANVLTF TRBJ2-6 TRBV14 few
CATSDDYEQYF TRBJ2-7 TRBV24-1 NA
CASSPLAGPTGELFF TRBJ2-2 TRBV7-2 NA
CASSLPKGLTPNTGELFF TRBJ2-2 TRBV7-8 few
CASSQGLLGLAGAGELFF TRBJ2-2 TRBV4-1 few
CASSPTQGGKETQYF TRBJ2-5 TRBV18 NA
CASSPAAGGPKDTQYF TRBJ2-3 TRBV9 NA
CAWSGGLGDTQYF TRBJ2-3 TRBV30 NA
CSAPRAEGSYNSPLHF TRBJ1-6 TRBV20-1 NA
CASGDSLSYNSPLHF TRBJ1-6 TRBV2 many
CASSPEDGYEQYF TRBJ2-7 TRBV7-6 NA
CASSSSGLHEQYF TRBJ2-7 TRBV7-9 NA
CASSVSQRGHEQYF TRBJ2-7 TRBV9 NA
CASSPRQGGTGELFF TRBJ2-2 TRBV27 many
CSASVLSGRVGKQYF TRBJ2-7 TRBV20-1 few
CASSSLDEQYF TRBJ2-7 TRBV11-2 many
CASSQVTDTNYGYTF TRBJ1-2 TRBV4-2 NA
CSARPQMSIGTGGSHYNSPLHF TRBJ1-6 TRBV20-1 NA
CASSLALGLAGRTDTGELFF TRBJ2-2 TRBV5-1 NA
CASSQEAHVPYEQYF TRBJ2-7 TRBV4-3 NA
CANARQGHYEQYF TRBJ2-7 TRBV28 few
CAWSVGHGAHNSPLHF TRBJ1-6 TRBV30 many
CASSVSGAWQGMGTGELFF TRBJ2-2 TRBV9 few
CASSIEGGGQPYEQYF TRBJ2-7 TRBV19 NA
CASRQQGGNQPQHF TRBJ1-5 TRBV19 NA
CASSLGGQGSNQPQHF TRBJ1-5 TRBV3-1 few
CTSSLGAGTEAFF TRBJ1-1 TRBV6-4 NA
CSARAAGRTGELFF TRBJ2-2 TRBV20-1 few